This T cell receptor (beta chain) was captured in a study of response to subunit inactivated influenza vaccine. TCRdb independently ran MiXCR on the RT-PCR reads; one entry per CDR3 protein. The sample holds about 480,000 distinct CDR3 sequences; 9.5% to 12% are singletons and the top ten take about 12%. For this clonotype: The antigen remains unidentified.

Overall study findings and caveats: Authors suggested seasonal influenza vaccinations each recruit few new T cells.

Specimen: PBMCs from blood, collected about 6 weeks after vaccination. The source of this sequence is a man in his fifties or sixties who received an inactivated influenza vaccine.

CDR3 region: CASSQDVGTGELFF. CDR3 nucleotide sequence: TGTGCCAGCAGCCAAGATGTGGGCACCGGGGAGCTGTTTTTT. This sequence joins TRBV14 and TRBJ2-2; D is uncertain. The V end lost 0 bases, the J end lost 4 bases, and 6 bases lay between the germline ends. The CDR3 consists of 14 residues. Germline CDR1 and CDR2: SGHDN and FVKESK.